What follows is one T cell receptor beta chain and its context. The antigen remains undetermined. This entry comes from a study of graft-versus-host responses after intestinal transplantation. Study-wide background: Recipients got multivisceral, liver-intestinal, or isolated intestinal transplants. Study-level results: Patients with graft-donor T cell macrochimerism had high graft-versus-host to host-versus-graft clonal ratios in allografts. With peak circulating GvH clone levels came an association with early post-transplant HvG declines.

The germline V and J ends were trimmed by 0 bases and 2 bases, with 11 bases remaining between them. Germline CDR1 LGHNA, CDR2 YSLEER. There are 16 residues in the CDR3. TCRdb's table, derived via immunoSEQ multiplex PCR, lists solely in-frame clones and lacks some. This table holds 90,000 to 95,000 clones, 90% to 95% found once. The chain couples TRBV4-3 to TRBJ2-1; no firm D call. Material: unstimulated CD8+ T cells sorted from spleen or lymph node cells, obtained before intestinal transplant. The receptor was isolated from a human donor who received an intestinal transplant. The CDR3 loop reads CASSQDERSPYNEQFF. The CDR3 DNA sequence: TGCGCCAGCAGCCAAGATGAGAGATCCCCCTACAATGAGCAGTTCTTC.